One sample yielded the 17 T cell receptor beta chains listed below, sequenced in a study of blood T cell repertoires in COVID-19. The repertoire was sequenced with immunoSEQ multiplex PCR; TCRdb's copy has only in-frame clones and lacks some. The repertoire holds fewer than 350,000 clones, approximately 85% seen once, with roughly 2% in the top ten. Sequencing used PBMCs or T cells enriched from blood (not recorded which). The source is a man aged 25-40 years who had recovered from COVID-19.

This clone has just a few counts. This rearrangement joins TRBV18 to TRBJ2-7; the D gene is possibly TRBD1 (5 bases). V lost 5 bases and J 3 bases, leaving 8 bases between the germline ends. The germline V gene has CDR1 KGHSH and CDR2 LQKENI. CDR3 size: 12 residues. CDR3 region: CASSTDSYEQYF. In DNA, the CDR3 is TGTGCCAGCTCAACTGACAGCTACGAGCAGTACTTC. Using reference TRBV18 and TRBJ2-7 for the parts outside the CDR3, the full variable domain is NAGVMQNPRHLVRRRGQEARLRCSPMKGHSHVYWYRQLPEEGLKFMVYLQKENIIDESGMPKERFSAEFPKEGPSILRIQQVVRGDSAAYFCASSTDSYEQYFGPGTRLTVT.

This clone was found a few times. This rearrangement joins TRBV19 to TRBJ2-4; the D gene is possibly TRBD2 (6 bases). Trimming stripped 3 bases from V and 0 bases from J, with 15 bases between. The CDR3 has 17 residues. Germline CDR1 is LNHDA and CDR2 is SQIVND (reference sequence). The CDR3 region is CASSMEGQTLAKNIQYF. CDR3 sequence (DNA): TGTGCCAGTAGTATGGAGGGGCAGACTTTAGCCAAAAACATTCAGTACTTC.

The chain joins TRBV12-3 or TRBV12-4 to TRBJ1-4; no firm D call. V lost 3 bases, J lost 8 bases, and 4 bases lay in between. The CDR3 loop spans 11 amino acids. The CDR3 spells CASSFREKLFF. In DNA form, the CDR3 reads TGTGCCAGCAGTTTTCGGGAAAAACTGTTTTTT.

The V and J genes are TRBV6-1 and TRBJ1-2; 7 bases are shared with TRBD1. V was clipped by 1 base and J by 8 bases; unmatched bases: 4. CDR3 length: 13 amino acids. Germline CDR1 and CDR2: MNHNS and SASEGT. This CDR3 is CASSEGAGGGYTF. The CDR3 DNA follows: TGTGCCAGCAGTGAAGGGGCAGGGGGAGGCTACACCTTC.

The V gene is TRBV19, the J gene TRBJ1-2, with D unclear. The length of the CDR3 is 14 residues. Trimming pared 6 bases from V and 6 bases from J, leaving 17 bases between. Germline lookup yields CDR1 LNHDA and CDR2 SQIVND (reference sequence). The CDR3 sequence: CASRGASFWDGYTF. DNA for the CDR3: TGTGCCAGTAGGGGAGCCTCTTTTTGGGATGGCTACACCTTC.

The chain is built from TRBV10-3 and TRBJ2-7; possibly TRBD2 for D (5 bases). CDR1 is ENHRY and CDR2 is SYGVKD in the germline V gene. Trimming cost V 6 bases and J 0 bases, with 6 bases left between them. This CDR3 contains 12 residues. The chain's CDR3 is CAIRGSSYEQYF. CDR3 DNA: TGTGCCATCAGGGGGAGCTCCTACGAGCAGTACTTC.

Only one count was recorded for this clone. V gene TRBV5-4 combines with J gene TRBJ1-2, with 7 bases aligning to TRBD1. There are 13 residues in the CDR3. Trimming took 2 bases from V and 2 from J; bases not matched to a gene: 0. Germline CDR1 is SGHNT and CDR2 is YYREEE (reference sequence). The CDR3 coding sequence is TGTGCCAGCAGCTTACAGGGGAACTATGGCTACACCTTC. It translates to CASSLQGNYGYTF.

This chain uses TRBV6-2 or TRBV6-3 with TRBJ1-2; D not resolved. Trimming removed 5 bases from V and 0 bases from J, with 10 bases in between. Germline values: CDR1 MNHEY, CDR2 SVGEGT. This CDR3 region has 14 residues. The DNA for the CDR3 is TGTGCCAGCAGTGACCAGCGGACTAACTATGGCTACACCTTC. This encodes CASSDQRTNYGYTF.

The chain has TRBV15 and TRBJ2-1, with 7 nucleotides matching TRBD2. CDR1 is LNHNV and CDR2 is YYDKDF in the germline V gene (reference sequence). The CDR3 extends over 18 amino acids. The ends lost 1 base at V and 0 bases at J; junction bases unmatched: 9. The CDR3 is CATSRGPVRGSSYNEQFF. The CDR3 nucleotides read TGTGCCACCAGCAGAGGCCCCGTGCGGGGGAGCTCCTACAATGAGCAGTTCTTC.

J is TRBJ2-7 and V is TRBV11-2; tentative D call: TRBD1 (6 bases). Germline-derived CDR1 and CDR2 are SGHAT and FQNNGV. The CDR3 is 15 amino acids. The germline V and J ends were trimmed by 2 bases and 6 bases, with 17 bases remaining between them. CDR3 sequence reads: CASSLTRTVSREQYF. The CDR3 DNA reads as TGTGCCAGCAGCTTAACTAGGACAGTTTCACGCGAGCAGTACTTC. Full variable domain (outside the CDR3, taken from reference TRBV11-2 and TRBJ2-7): EAGVAQSPRYKIIEKRQSVAFWCNPISGHATLYWYQQILGQGPKLLIQFQNNGVVDDSQLPKDRFSAERLKGVDSTLKIQPAKLEDSAVYLCASSLTRTVSREQYFGPGTRLTVT.

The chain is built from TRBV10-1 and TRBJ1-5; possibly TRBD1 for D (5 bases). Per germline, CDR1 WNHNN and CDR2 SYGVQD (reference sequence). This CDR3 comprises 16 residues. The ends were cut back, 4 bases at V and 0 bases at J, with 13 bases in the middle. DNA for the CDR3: TGCGCCAGCAGTGTTCTTGCGGGGACTAGCAATCAGCCCCAGCATTTT. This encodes CASSVLAGTSNQPQHF.

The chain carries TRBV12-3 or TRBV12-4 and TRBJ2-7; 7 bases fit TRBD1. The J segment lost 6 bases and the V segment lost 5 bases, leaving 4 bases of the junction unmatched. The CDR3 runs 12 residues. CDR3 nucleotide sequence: TGTGCCAGCAGTCAGCAGGGGGTCGAGCAGTACTTC. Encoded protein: CASSQQGVEQYF.

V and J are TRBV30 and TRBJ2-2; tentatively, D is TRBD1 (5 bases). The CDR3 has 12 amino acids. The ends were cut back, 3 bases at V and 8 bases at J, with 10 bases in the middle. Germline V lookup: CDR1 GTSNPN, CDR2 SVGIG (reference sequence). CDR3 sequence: CAWRAGYGELFF. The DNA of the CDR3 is TGTGCCTGGAGGGCAGGGTATGGGGAGCTGTTTTTT.

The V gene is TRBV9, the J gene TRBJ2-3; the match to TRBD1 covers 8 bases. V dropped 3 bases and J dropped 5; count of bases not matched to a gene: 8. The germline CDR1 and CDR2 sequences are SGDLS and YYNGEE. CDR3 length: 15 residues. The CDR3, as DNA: TGTGCCAGCAGCGCGAGTGGACAGGGCCGAGATACGCAGTATTTT. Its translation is CASSASGQGRDTQYF.

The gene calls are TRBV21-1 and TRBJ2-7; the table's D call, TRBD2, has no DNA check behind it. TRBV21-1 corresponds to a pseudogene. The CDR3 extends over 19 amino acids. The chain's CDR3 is CASTPSHRGGAPVLREQYF. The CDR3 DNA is TGTGCCAGCACCCCATCACATCGGGGGGGGGCTCCGGTGTTACGAGAGCAGTACTTC.

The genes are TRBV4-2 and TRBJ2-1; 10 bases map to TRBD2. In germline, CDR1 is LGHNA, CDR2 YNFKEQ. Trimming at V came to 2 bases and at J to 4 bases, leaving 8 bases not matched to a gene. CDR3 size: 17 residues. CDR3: CASSQKGPSGGYNEQFF. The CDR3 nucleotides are TGTGCCAGCAGCCAAAAGGGCCCTAGCGGGGGTTACAATGAGCAGTTCTTC.

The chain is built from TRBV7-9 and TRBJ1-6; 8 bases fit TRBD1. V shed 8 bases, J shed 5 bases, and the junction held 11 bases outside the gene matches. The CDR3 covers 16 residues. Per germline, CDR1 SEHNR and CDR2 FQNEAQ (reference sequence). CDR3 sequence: CASARFGDRNNSPLHF. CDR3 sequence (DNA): TGTGCCAGCGCCCGATTTGGGGACAGGAATAATTCACCCCTCCACTTT.